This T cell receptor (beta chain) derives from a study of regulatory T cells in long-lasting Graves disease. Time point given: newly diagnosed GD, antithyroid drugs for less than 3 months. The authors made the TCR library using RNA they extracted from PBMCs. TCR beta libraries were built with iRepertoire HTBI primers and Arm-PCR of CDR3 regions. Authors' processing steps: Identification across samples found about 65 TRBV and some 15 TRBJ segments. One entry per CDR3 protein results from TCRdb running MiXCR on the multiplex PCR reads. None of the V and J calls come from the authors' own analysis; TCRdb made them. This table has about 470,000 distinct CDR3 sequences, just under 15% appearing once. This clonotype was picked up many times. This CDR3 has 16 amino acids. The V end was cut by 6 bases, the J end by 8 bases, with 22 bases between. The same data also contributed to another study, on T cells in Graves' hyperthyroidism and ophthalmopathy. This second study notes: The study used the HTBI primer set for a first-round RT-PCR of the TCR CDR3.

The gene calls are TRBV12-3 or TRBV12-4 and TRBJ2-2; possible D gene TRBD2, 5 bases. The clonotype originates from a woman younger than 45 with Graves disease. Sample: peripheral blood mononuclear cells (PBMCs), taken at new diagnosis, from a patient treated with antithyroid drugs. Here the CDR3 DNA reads TGTGCCAGCAGCCCACGGTGTCCTACTGGGGAGGGGGAGCTGTTTTTT. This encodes CASSPRCPTGEGELFF.